These T cell receptor beta chains were read from a single sample in a study of identical twins. TCRdb re-derived calls from the 5' RACE reads in MiXCR, one entry per CDR3 protein. The repertoire consists of about 700,000 distinct CDR3 sequences, with over 8.5% occurring once and the leading ten covering roughly 0.97%. These sequences were also reported in another study, on yellow fever vaccine responses in identical twins.

The sequencing sample was made of PBMCs. Receptors originate from a woman in her late teens or twenties in good health. The CDR3 runs from the conserved cysteine through the conserved F or W. The D gene is left open where the match is weak. Rows give clone size only sometimes, using once, few, many, or a class for an expanded clone.

v_call	d_call	clone_size	j_call	cdr3_nt	cdr3_aa
TRBV7-3	TRBD2	few	TRBJ2-4	TGTGCCAGCAGCCCAAGCGGGGGGAAGGACATTCAGTACTTC	CASSPSGGKDIQYF
TRBV6-2/TRBV6-3	NA	NA	TRBJ2-1	TGTGCCAGCAGTTCCGACGTATACAATGAGCAGTTCTTC	CASSSDVYNEQFF
TRBV14	NA	few	TRBJ2-1	TGTGCCAGCAGCCAAGTATCGGCCGAGCAGTTCTTC	CASSQVSAEQFF
TRBV4-3	NA	few	TRBJ2-7	TGCGCCAGCAGCCCTGGGACACCTACCTACGAGCAGTACTTC	CASSPGTPTYEQYF
TRBV20-1	TRBD2	many	TRBJ2-7	TGCAGTGCTCGATTACTAGCGGAACCCTACGAGCAGTACTTC	CSARLLAEPYEQYF
TRBV7-2	TRBD1	few	TRBJ2-5	TGTGCCAGCAGCTTAGCGGGGACAGGGGCTAGCGGGACCCAGTACTTC	CASSLAGTGASGTQYF
TRBV15	NA	many	TRBJ2-1	TGTGCCACCAGCAGAATGGGTGGCGACTACAATGAGCAGTTCTTC	CATSRMGGDYNEQFF
TRBV12-3/TRBV12-4	NA	NA	TRBJ2-7	TGTGCCAGCAGTCCCCCGACCTACGAGCAGTACTTC	CASSPPTYEQYF
TRBV12-3/TRBV12-4	NA	few	TRBJ2-5	TGTGCCAGCACCCCTGTTGGGGGGGGCAGGGAGACCCAGTACTTC	CASTPVGGGRETQYF
TRBV29-1	NA	many	TRBJ2-1	TGCAGCGTTTCCGGTGGCGAGCAGTTCTTC	CSVSGGEQFF
TRBV7-2	TRBD1	NA	TRBJ1-5	TGTGCCAGCAGCTCCTCGACAGGGGATAATCAGCCCCAGCATTTT	CASSSSTGDNQPQHF
TRBV19	TRBD2	NA	TRBJ2-1	TGTGCCAGTAGTCCAACTAGCGGGAGTTTCAATGAGCAGTTCTTC	CASSPTSGSFNEQFF
TRBV7-2	TRBD2	few	TRBJ2-3	TGTGCCAGCAGCTTATCCCCCCTAGCGGGGACAGATACGCAGTATTTT	CASSLSPLAGTDTQYF
TRBV10-3	NA	few	TRBJ2-2	TGTGCCACCTGGGGACAATACACCGGGGAGCTGTTTTTT	CATWGQYTGELFF
TRBV5-1	TRBD2	many	TRBJ2-3	TGCGCCAGCAGCTTTTCCCAGCGGGAGGCCTATACGCAGTATTTT	CASSFSQREAYTQYF
TRBV5-1	NA	NA	TRBJ2-7	TGCGCCAGCAGCTTGGCCGCACAGCAATACGAGCAGTACTTC	CASSLAAQQYEQYF
TRBV4-2	NA	many	TRBJ2-1	TGTGCCAGCAGCCTATGGGCGGGGACAGCGAAGAATGAGCAGTTCTTC	CASSLWAGTAKNEQFF
TRBV20-1	TRBD2	few	TRBJ2-3	TGCAGTGCTAGCCCTCAGGGGCTAGCGGGATTAGATACGCAGTATTTT	CSASPQGLAGLDTQYF
TRBV4-1	NA	many	TRBJ2-5	TGCGCCAGCAGCCAACAGATCAGGGCCGCGGGGTACCAAGAGACCCAGTACTTC	CASSQQIRAAGYQETQYF
TRBV20-1	TRBD1	NA	TRBJ2-5	TGCAGTGCTGGGCCAGGGGGCCAAGAGACCCAGTACTTC	CSAGPGGQETQYF
TRBV3-1	TRBD2	many	TRBJ2-1	TGTGCCAGCAGCCAAAGCCCATCGAGCGGGGTTATCAATGAGCAGTTCTTC	CASSQSPSSGVINEQFF
TRBV28	NA	NA	TRBJ2-2	TGTGCCAGCAGCCCCCCCGGGGTAGGCACCGGGGAGCTGTTTTTT	CASSPPGVGTGELFF
TRBV18	NA	few	TRBJ2-1	TGTGCCAGCTCAATCTGGGACAGCGCGGGGGACAATGAGCAGTTCTTC	CASSIWDSAGDNEQFF
TRBV27	NA	few	TRBJ1-1	TGTGCCAGCAGCCAGACAGTGCTGAACACTGAAGCTTTCTTT	CASSQTVLNTEAFF
TRBV6-5	NA	NA	TRBJ2-3	TGTGCCAGCAGTTCTTTTGGGCGCGGCACAGATACGCAGTATTTT	CASSSFGRGTDTQYF
TRBV6-6	NA	NA	TRBJ2-2	TGTGCCAGCAGTTACTCTGTGGCGAGGGAGCTGTTTTTT	CASSYSVARELFF
TRBV5-8	NA	few	TRBJ2-2	TGTGCCAGCAGCCAGGGAAATAGGGGTCGCACCGGGGAGCTGTTTTTT	CASSQGNRGRTGELFF
TRBV4-3	NA	many	TRBJ1-4	TGCGCCAGCAGCCAAAGCGGGATGAGAAATGAAAAACTGTTTTTT	CASSQSGMRNEKLFF
TRBV5-1	TRBD1	NA	TRBJ2-7	TGCGCCAGCAGCTTGAACAGGGGCGAGCGGTACTTC	CASSLNRGERYF
TRBV20-1	TRBD2	NA	TRBJ2-3	TGCAGTGCTTCCCGCAGGAGGATTAGCGGGGATTTCACAGATACGCAGTATTTT	CSASRRRISGDFTDTQYF
TRBV4-2	NA	few	TRBJ2-3	TGTGCCAGCAGCAAGCGACAGGGGACTAGTTCCATCGATACGCAGTATTTT	CASSKRQGTSSIDTQYF
TRBV3-1	NA	NA	TRBJ2-5	TGTGCCAGCAGCCAAGATGGGCGGTTCCAAGAGACCCAGTACTTC	CASSQDGRFQETQYF
TRBV25-1	TRBD1	many	TRBJ1-5	TGTGCCAGCAGCGAAAAACAGGGGAATCAGCCCCAGCATTTT	CASSEKQGNQPQHF
TRBV24-1	NA	NA	TRBJ2-5	TGTGCCACCAGTGATGGGGACTCCATCCAAGAGACCCAGTACTTC	CATSDGDSIQETQYF
TRBV5-1	NA	NA	TRBJ2-7	TGCGCCAGTAGTTCTCTAACAAACTCCTACGAGCAGTACTTC	CASSSLTNSYEQYF
TRBV9	TRBD2	few	TRBJ2-4	TGTGCCAGCAGCTCTACTCCGGGGACTAGCGGGGGATCTGCCAAAAACATTCAGTACTTC	CASSSTPGTSGGSAKNIQYF
TRBV7-2	TRBD2	few	TRBJ2-5	TGTGCCAGCAGCTCGGGACTAGCGGAATCTGAAGAGACCCAGTACTTC	CASSSGLAESEETQYF
TRBV30	NA	few	TRBJ2-1	TGTGCCTGGAGATGGGGGGCACTAGCCGATGAGCAGTTCTTC	CAWRWGALADEQFF
TRBV5-1	NA	NA	TRBJ2-2	TGCGCCAGCAGCTTGGTTGGGGGAGCCGCCGGGGAGCTGTTTTTT	CASSLVGGAAGELFF
TRBV27	TRBD2	few	TRBJ2-1	TGTGCCAGCAGTTTACCTAGCGGGGGGGCCCATGAGCAGTTCTTC	CASSLPSGGAHEQFF
TRBV6-1	NA	NA	TRBJ2-5	TGTGCCAGCAGCAAAGTGTACCAAGAGACCCAGTACTTC	CASSKVYQETQYF
TRBV6-1	NA	NA	TRBJ2-3	TGTGCCAGCAGTGAATGGGGTACAGGTAGCACAGATACGCAGTATTTT	CASSEWGTGSTDTQYF
TRBV19	NA	few	TRBJ2-7	TGTGCCAGTAGTACGATCTACAGGGACGAGCAGTACTTC	CASSTIYRDEQYF
TRBV5-1	NA	many	TRBJ2-1	TGCGCCAGCAGCTCTACGGGATCCTACAATGAGCAGTTCTTC	CASSSTGSYNEQFF
TRBV15	TRBD2	NA	TRBJ2-7	TGTGCCACCAGGACTAGCGGAAATTCCTACGAGCAGTACTTC	CATRTSGNSYEQYF